Listed here are 14 T cell receptor beta chains from one sample, sequenced in a study of T-cell memory formation after mild COVID-19. One entry per CDR3 protein, called by TCRdb with MiXCR from the 5' RACE reads. This table holds some 160,000 distinct CDR3 sequences, under 15% found once. The sample taken for sequencing was PBMCs or a T cell subset sorted from them (not recorded which). These receptor sequences come from a man aged 18-30 years who had mild COVID-19 (a few samples of this study predate the infection). Cell type and time point are not known.

This clonotype was recorded at least ten times. The rearrangement links TRBV5-1 to TRBJ2-1; 10 bases line up with TRBD2. The CDR3 has 14 residues. After removal of 4 bases from V and 9 bases from J, the junction contained 7 bases not matched to a gene. Looked up from germline, CDR1 is SGHRS and CDR2 is YFSETQ. The CDR3 spells CASSPSGSFGEQFF. CDR3 DNA sequence: TGCGCCAGCAGCCCTAGCGGGAGTTTCGGTGAGCAGTTCTTC.

Only a few counts were recorded for this clonotype. The V gene is TRBV3-1, the J gene TRBJ2-7; 8 bases are a match to TRBD1. With 2 bases clipped from V and 5 bases from J, the junction kept 8 bases outside the gene matches. CDR1 and CDR2 (germline): LGHDT, YNNKEL (reference sequence). CDR3 length: 15 residues. Here the CDR3 reads CASSQTPTGVHEQYV. The CDR3, as DNA: TGTGCCAGCAGCCAAACCCCGACAGGGGTCCACGAGCAGTACGTC.

This clonotype came up many times. V gene TRBV12-3 or TRBV12-4 combines with J gene TRBJ1-2; a possible D gene is TRBD1 (5 bases). V lost 5 bases and J 4 bases, leaving 14 bases between the germline ends. The CDR3 is 14 residues long. CDR3 sequence: CASSRTGEGYGYTF. The CDR3 region has the DNA TGTGCCAGCAGTCGAACAGGAGAGGGCTATGGCTACACCTTC.

The rearrangement links TRBV5-1 to TRBJ1-3, with unresolved D. This CDR3 comprises 14 residues. Germline V gene lookup returns CDR1 SGHRS and CDR2 YFSETQ. Trimming shortened V by 0 bases and J by 1 base, and 5 bases separated the two germline ends. The CDR3 loop is CASSLEASGNTIYF. CDR3 nucleotide sequence: TGCGCCAGCAGCTTGGAGGCTTCTGGAAACACCATATATTTT. The variable domain in full, with the rest retrieved from reference TRBV5-1 and TRBJ1-3, is KAGVTQTPRYLIKTRGQQVTLSCSPISGHRSVSWYQQTPGQGLQFLFEYFSETQRNKGNFPGRFSGRQFSNSRSEMNVSTLELGDSALYLCASSLEASGNTIYFGEGSWLTVV.

This clonotype has a handful of counts. The J gene is TRBJ2-3, the V gene TRBV5-1; D ambiguous. The germline CDR1 and CDR2 sequences are SGHRS and YFSETQ. V lost 0 bases and J 4 bases, leaving 15 bases between the germline ends. The CDR3 loop spans 16 amino acids. This CDR3 reads CASSLEGRPIPDTQYF. The CDR3 coding sequence is TGCGCCAGCAGCTTGGAGGGTAGACCAATTCCAGATACGCAGTATTTT.

The sample holds a few counts of this clonotype. The rearrangement links TRBV7-2 to TRBJ2-1; tentative D call: TRBD2 (6 bases). V shed 3 bases and J shed 7 bases, with 10 bases lying between them. Germline loops: CDR1 SGHTA, CDR2 FQGNSA. CDR3 length: 13 residues. The CDR3 protein is CASSLGLLNEQFF. The CDR3 DNA reads as TGTGCCAGCAGCTTGGGACTGCTGAATGAGCAGTTCTTC. Combining the CDR3 with reference TRBV7-2 and TRBJ2-1 gives the whole variable domain GAGVSQSPSNKVTEKGKDVELRCDPISGHTALYWYRQSLGQGLEFLIYFQGNSAPDKSGLPSDRFSAERTGGSVSTLTIQRTQQEDSAVYLCASSLGLLNEQFFGPGTRLTVL.

This clonotype was seen ten or more times. The V and J genes are TRBV29-1 and TRBJ1-4; tentatively, D is TRBD1 (6 bases). Germline CDR1 is SQVTM and CDR2 is ANQGSEA. Trimming took 7 bases from V and 5 from J, leaving 11 bases between them. The CDR3 covers 12 residues. The CDR3 here is CSGWTANEKLFF. Written as DNA, the CDR3 is TGCAGCGGTTGGACAGCGAATGAAAAACTGTTTTTT.

This clonotype was recorded a few times. The CDR3 reads CASSLGEGYEQYV. CDR3 coding DNA: TGCGCCAGCAGCTTGGGAGAGGGCTACGAGCAGTACGTC. The chain uses TRBV5-1 and TRBJ2-7; perhaps TRBD2 as D (5 bases). Germline CDR1 is SGHRS and CDR2 is YFSETQ. CDR3 length: 13 amino acids. The V end was cut by 0 bases, the J end by 3 bases, with 7 bases between.

In this sample, this clonotype turned up a few times. The chain uses TRBV7-2 and TRBJ2-3; D unclear. The CDR3 loop spans 13 amino acids. Germline CDR1 is SGHTA and CDR2 is FQGNSA. The V end was cut by 5 bases, the J end by 2 bases, with 8 bases between. The CDR3, as DNA: TGTGCCAGCAGCGACCCGGCCACAGATACGCAGTATTTT. Residues: CASSDPATDTQYF.

The V and J genes are TRBV20-1 and TRBJ2-5; D uncertain. With 4 bases removed from V and 0 bases from J, the gap between germline ends came to 6 bases. The CDR3 loop spans 12 amino acids. Germline V gives CDR1 DFQATT, CDR2 SNEGSKA (reference sequence). DNA of the CDR3: TGCAGTGCTAAATGGGACCAAGAGACCCAGTACTTC. Translating it yields CSAKWDQETQYF.

This clonotype was recorded a few times. J is TRBJ1-2 and V is TRBV7-9; a weak D match, TRBD1 (5 bases). The ends were cut back, 5 bases at V and 4 bases at J, with 14 bases in the middle. This CDR3 spans 14 amino acids. Germline-derived CDR1 and CDR2 are SEHNR and FQNEAQ (reference sequence). DNA for the CDR3: TGTGCCAGCAGCGCTTCGGGGGGGAGCTATGGCTACACCTTC. Translated: CASSASGGSYGYTF.

The genes are TRBV7-2 and TRBJ2-3; D gene ambiguous. Between the trimmed V and J ends, which lost 7 bases and 1 base, there was a span of 12 bases. Germline lookup yields CDR1 SGHTA and CDR2 FQGNSA. The CDR3 loop spans 14 amino acids. CDR3 DNA: TGTGCCAGCACCCTAAGACGGGGCACAGATACGCAGTATTTT. Translated: CASTLRRGTDTQYF. Variable domain in full (rest from reference TRBV7-2 and TRBJ2-3): GAGVSQSPSNKVTEKGKDVELRCDPISGHTALYWYRQSLGQGLEFLIYFQGNSAPDKSGLPSDRFSAERTGGSVSTLTIQRTQQEDSAVYLCASTLRRGTDTQYFGPGTRLTVL.

The chain joins TRBV4-2 to TRBJ2-7; weak D call: TRBD1 (5 bases). CDR1 is LGHNA, CDR2 YNFKEQ, per germline. The CDR3 is 15 residues long. Trimming cost V 2 bases and J 2 bases, with 13 bases left between them. The CDR3 protein is CASSQTTGATYEQYF. CDR3 bases: TGTGCCAGCAGCCAAACAACAGGCGCGACCTACGAGCAGTACTTC.

This sequence joins TRBV29-1 and TRBJ1-1, with D maybe TRBD1 (6 bases). The V end lost 7 bases, the J end lost 1 base, and 13 bases lay between the germline ends. The length of the CDR3 is 13 residues. CDR1 and CDR2 from the germline V gene are SQVTM and ANQGSEA. CDR3 in amino acids: CSGAGTPNTEAFF. CDR3 coding DNA: TGCAGCGGGGCCGGGACACCGAACACTGAAGCTTTCTTT.